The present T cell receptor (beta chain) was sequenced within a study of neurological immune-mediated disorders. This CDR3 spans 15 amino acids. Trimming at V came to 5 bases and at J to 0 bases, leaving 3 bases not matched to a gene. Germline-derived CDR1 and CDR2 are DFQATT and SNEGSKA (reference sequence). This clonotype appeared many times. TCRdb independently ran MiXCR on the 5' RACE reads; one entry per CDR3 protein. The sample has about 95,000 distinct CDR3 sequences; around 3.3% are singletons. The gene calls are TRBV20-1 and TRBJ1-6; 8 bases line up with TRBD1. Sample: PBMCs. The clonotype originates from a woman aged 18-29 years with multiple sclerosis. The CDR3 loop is CSARQGSSYNSPLHF. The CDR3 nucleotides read TGCAGTGCTCGACAGGGGAGCTCCTATAATTCACCCCTCCACTTT.